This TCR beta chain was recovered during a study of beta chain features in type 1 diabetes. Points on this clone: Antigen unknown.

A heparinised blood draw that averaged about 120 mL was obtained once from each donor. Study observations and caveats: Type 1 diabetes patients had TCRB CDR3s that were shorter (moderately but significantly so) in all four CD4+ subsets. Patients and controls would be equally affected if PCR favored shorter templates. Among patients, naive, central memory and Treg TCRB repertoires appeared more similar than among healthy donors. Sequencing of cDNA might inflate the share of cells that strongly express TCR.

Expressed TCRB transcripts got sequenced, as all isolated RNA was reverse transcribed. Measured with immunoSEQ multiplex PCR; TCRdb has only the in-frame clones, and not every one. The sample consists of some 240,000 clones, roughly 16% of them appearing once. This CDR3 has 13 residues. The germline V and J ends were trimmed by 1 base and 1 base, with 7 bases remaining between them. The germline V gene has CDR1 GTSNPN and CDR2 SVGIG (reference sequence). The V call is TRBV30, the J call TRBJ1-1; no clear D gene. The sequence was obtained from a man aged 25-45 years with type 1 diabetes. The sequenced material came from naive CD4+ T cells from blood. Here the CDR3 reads CAWSGKGNTEAFF. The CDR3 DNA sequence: TGTGCCTGGAGTGGAAAAGGGAACACTGAAGCTTTCTTT.